A few counts support the clone carrying this T cell receptor beta chain. Its specificity is not known. This specimen comes from a study of graft-versus-host responses after intestinal transplantation. At the level of the study: Transplants were multivisceral, liver-intestinal, or isolated intestinal. Anti-thymocyte globulin induction was given to all recipients, followed by tacrolimus and steroids for two to four years. Study outcomes and limitations: Recipient marrow harbored GvH clones, some of which surfaced first in ileum or blood. An association linked early post-transplant HvG declines with peak circulating GvH clone levels.

V was pared by 6 bases and J by 4 bases, with 9 bases of the junction left unmatched. Germline V lookup: CDR1 MNHEY, CDR2 SVGAGI. CDR3 length: 14 residues. The protocol was immunoSEQ multiplex PCR, while the TCRdb copy is restricted to in-frame clones and leaves out a portion. This sample has about 88,000 clones; over 85% occur once, and the top ten carry approximately 0.3%. The specimen was unstimulated CD4+ T cells sorted from spleen or lymph node cells, collected before intestinal transplant. This clonotype originated in a human donor who received an intestinal transplant. This chain connects TRBV6-5 to TRBJ2-7; 7 bases agree with TRBD2. CDR3 residues: CASRPSRAGYEQYF. The CDR3, as DNA: TGTGCCAGCAGGCCCTCCCGAGCGGGATACGAGCAGTACTTC.